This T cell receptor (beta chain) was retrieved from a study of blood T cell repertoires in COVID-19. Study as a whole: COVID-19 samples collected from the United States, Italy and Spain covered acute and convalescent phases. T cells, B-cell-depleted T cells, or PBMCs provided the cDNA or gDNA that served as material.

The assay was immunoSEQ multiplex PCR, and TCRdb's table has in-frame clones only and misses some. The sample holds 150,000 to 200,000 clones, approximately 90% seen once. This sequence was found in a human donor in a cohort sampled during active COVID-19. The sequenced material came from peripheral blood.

Here the CDR3 DNA reads TGCGCCAGCAGCTTGGCTGACAGGGGGCCAGTTGGCTACACCTTC. It codes for CASSLADRGPVGYTF. The V gene is TRBV5-1, the J gene TRBJ1-2; 10 nucleotides align to TRBD1. The trim removed 0 bases at V and 7 bases at J, leaving 6 bases unmatched. The CDR3 totals 15 residues. Germline V gives CDR1 SGHRS, CDR2 YFSETQ. Supplemented by reference TRBV5-1 and TRBJ1-2, the full variable domain reads KAGVTQTPRYLIKTRGQQVTLSCSPISGHRSVSWYQQTPGQGLQFLFEYFSETQRNKGNFPGRFSGRQFSNSRSEMNVSTLELGDSALYLCASSLADRGPVGYTFGSGTRLTVV.